Reported below is one TCR beta chain. This record comes from a study of blood T cell repertoires in COVID-19. CDR1 LNHDA and CDR2 SQIVND come from the germline V gene (reference sequence). Deletions cut 3 bases from V and 5 bases from J, with 13 bases between. CDR3 length equals 14 residues. Sequenced by immunoSEQ multiplex PCR; TCRdb stores in-frame clones only, minus some. The table has 95,000 to 130,000 clones, 90% seen once. The source material was peripheral blood. The V and J genes are TRBV19 and TRBJ1-1; unclear D gene. The sequence came from a human donor with active COVID-19. The donor label of this sample is uncertain. DNA of the CDR3: TGTGCCAGTAGTATCCCCAGGCTGAGAACTGAAGCTTTCTTT. Protein product: CASSIPRLRTEAFF.